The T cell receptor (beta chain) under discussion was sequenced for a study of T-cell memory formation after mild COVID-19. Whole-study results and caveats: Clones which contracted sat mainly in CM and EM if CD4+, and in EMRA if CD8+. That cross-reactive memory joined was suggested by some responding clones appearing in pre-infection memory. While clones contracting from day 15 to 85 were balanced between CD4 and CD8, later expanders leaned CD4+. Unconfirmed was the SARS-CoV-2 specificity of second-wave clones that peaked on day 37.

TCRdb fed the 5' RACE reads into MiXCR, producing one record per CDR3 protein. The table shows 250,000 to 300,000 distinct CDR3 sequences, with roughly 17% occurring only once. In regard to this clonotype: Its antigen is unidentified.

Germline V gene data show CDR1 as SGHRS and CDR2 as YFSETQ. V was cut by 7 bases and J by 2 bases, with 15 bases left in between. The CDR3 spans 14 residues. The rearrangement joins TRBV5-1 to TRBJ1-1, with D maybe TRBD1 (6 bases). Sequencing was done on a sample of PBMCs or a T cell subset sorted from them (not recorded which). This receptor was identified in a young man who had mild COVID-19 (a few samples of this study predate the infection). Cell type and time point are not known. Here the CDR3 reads CASGAYRVNTEAFF. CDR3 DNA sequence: TGCGCCAGCGGCGCCTACAGGGTTAACACTGAAGCTTTCTTT.